The clone carrying this T cell receptor beta chain was seen just once. This sample was included in a study of blood T cell repertoires in COVID-19. CDR1 and CDR2 (germline): MRHNA, SNTAGT. The V segment lost 0 bases and the J segment 4 bases; nucleotides outside the gene matches: 5. CDR3 size: 16 residues. Data came from immunoSEQ multiplex PCR; TCRdb stores just in-frame clones and leaves some out. The data contain under 250,000 clones, more than 75% of them singletons. This TCR was sampled from a woman aged 55 to 70 who had recovered from COVID-19. The sample consisted of peripheral blood. The chain joins TRBV6-4 to TRBJ2-3; 9 bases line up with TRBD1. CDR3 DNA sequence: TGTGCCAGCAGTGACTCCCCTGGACAGGGGCCAGATACGCAGTATTTT. It encodes CASSDSPGQGPDTQYF.